This TCR beta chain was captured in a study of multiple sclerosis patients with progressive multifocal leukoencephalopathy (dated by TCRdb to the late 2010s). With respect to the entire study: Peripheral T and B cells were examined in MS patients who developed PML (4 under natalizumab, 1 after alemtuzumab) and in treated patients who did not develop PML. From before therapy, through 6 and 12 months, up to PML onset, two natalizumab-treated patients who later developed PML were tracked longitudinally. The study aimed to detect JC virus-specific or public T-cell expansions arising at the time of PML onset.

The immunoSEQ two-step multiplex PCR at survey-level depth was used to amplify TRB CDR3 regions from genomic DNA. Synthetic inline TR CDR3 controls covering all V-J pairings were spiked into each PCR to estimate template counts and remove amplification bias. Reads were processed so that amplification and sequencing bias were reduced, and quantification was performed against synthetic TR CDR3 analogs. The published analysis was carried out like this. Raw data were processed in ImmunoSEQ Analyzer, with out-of-frame sequences and CDR3s containing stop codons removed, and gene names were assigned according to IMGT nomenclature. Normalized Shannon entropy, defined as 1 minus Pielou's evenness, served as the summary measure of repertoire diversity. TRB sequences were considered identical only when V gene, J gene and CDR3 were shared. Public PML clonotypes were CDR3s shared by two or more PML-onset samples but absent earlier, in controls, and in public databases. Positional CDR3 amino acid composition was analyzed in Skylign with the observed count method. TCRdb retrieved this table from immuneACCESS and kept in-frame rearrangements only. Not all clones are present; in checked studies, unresolved V genes account for under half, and no reason is known for the remainder. V, J and clone size reflect that table, while D and trimming were determined from the DNA. Within this sample are under 30,000 clones, with around 89% of them counted one time only. Of the sample, about 1.3% is held by the ten largest clones.

Interpreted using the paper, the time point label stands for: about a year of natalizumab therapy. According to the study, the label for this sample's treatment or condition signals: on natalizumab therapy at sampling. Roughly five natalizumab-treated MS patients who did not develop PML were used as controls and were sampled longitudinally. Interferon beta had previously been received by all listed patients, and all PML patients were female. At 6 and 12 months of natalizumab therapy, T1 and T2 blood samples were collected, respectively. Isolation of peripheral blood mononuclear cells was performed by Ficoll-Hypaque density gradient centrifugation. Measured from the cysteine to the phenylalanine, the CDR3 is 15 residues long. Only the CDR3 DNA is retained, 45 bases long and in frame from the first base. From the germline V gene, CDR1 is SGHTA and CDR2 is FQGNSA. V lost 5 bases and J lost 5 bases; the stretch between them is 18 bases long.

Results and caveats for the whole study, not just this receptor: Analysis was restricted to peripheral blood, although for natalizumab-associated PML, cerebrospinal fluid or brain lymphocytes might be more informative. When PML developed, no shared TRBV or TRBJ gene usage and no preferred TRBV-TRBJ pairings were found. Less diverse TRB repertoires in most PML patients were suggested by lower normalized Shannon entropy, whereas values near 1 were observed in the natalizumab-treated controls. TRB clones above 0.5% frequency appeared only in PML patients, but expanded clones at PML onset were already present before and during natalizumab therapy. Because the cohort was small and descriptive, it remained unclear whether the findings reflect JC virus infection or general immunocompromise.

This clone was counted a few times. Its recognized antigen is unknown. The input lacks base qualities; no much larger clone sits a single base away. The sample in question was PBMCs, obtained from a patient treated with natalizumab. This receptor chain uses TRBV7-2 and TRBJ2-5; the D segment cannot be called with confidence. This clonotype originated in a human donor with multiple sclerosis. The DNA is as follows: TGTGCCAGCAGCACTTATTCTCAGCCGTGGGAGACCCAGTACTTC. Translated, it gives CASSTYSQPWETQYF.